The 24 T cell receptor beta chains reported below all come from one sample, sequenced in a study of Graves' ophthalmopathy and Graves' hyperthyroidism. Amplified TCR beta CDR3 regions were obtained using RNA transcripts as template. HTBI primers were employed in first-round RT-PCR, then a second-round multiplex PCR followed. TCRdb independently ran MiXCR on the multiplex PCR reads; one entry per CDR3 protein. The sample carries about 180,000 distinct CDR3 sequences, 30% to 45% recorded once. The sequenced sample consisted of peripheral blood. The receptors here all came from a woman in her thirties or forties with Graves' ophthalmopathy.

This clonotype was counted ten times or more. This rearrangement joins TRBV28 to TRBJ1-6; TRBD1 might be the D (6 bases). This CDR3 has 14 amino acids. Germline assignment: CDR1 MDHEN and CDR2 SYDVKM. V was shortened by 2 bases and J by 5 bases, with 7 bases between the two germline ends. The CDR3 bases are TGTGCCAGCAGTTTACACAGGGATAATTCACCCCTCCACTTT. Its translation is CASSLHRDNSPLHF. The entire variable domain, with the rest obtained from reference TRBV28 and TRBJ1-6, is as follows: DVKVTQSSRYLVKRTGEKVFLECVQDMDHENMFWYRQDPGLGLRLIYFSYDVKMKEKGDIPEGYSVSREKKERFSLILESASTNQTSMYLCASSLHRDNSPLHFGNGTRLTVT.

The rearrangement links TRBV7-8 to TRBJ1-2; 10 bases are a match to TRBD1. From germline, CDR1 is SGHVS and CDR2 FQNEAQ. This CDR3 is 18 amino acids long. V was pared by 1 base and J by 7 bases, with 15 bases of the junction left unmatched. The CDR3 coding sequence is TGTGCCAGCAGCTTAGGGAGTGGGACAGGGGTTTTTGCAGGTGGCTACACCTTC. Its protein is CASSLGSGTGVFAGGYTF.

This clonotype appeared many times. The V call is TRBV7-2, the J call TRBJ1-2; D uncertain. Germline lookup yields CDR1 SGHTA and CDR2 FQGNSA. Trimming took off 0 bases at V and 8 bases at J, with 19 bases between the two ends. The length of the CDR3 is 16 residues. CDR3 coding DNA: TGTGCCAGCAGCTTAGCGCAATATATTAGAGGGAAGGGCTACACCTTC. Translated, it gives CASSLAQYIRGKGYTF.

This clonotype has a count of ten or more. The chain has TRBV7-9 and TRBJ2-7; D is possibly TRBD2 (6 bases). Trimming took 4 bases from V and 1 from J, leaving 14 bases between them. The length of the CDR3 is 15 residues. Germline CDR1 reads SEHNR; CDR2 reads FQNEAQ (reference sequence). The DNA for the CDR3 is TGTGCCAGCAGCTCTGGGGGAGGAGGGTCCTACGAGCAGTACTTC. This codes for CASSSGGGGSYEQYF.

V gene TRBV19 combines with J gene TRBJ1-1; D gene ambiguous. The CDR3 has 14 residues. Trimming stripped 2 bases from V and 2 bases from J, with 9 bases between. The germline V gene has CDR1 LNHDA and CDR2 SQIVND (reference sequence). The CDR3 DNA sequence: TGTGCCAGTAGTATAAAGGTCCAAAACACTGAAGCTTTCTTT. This gives the protein CASSIKVQNTEAFF.

This clonotype was counted ten times or more. The chain combines TRBV29-1 with TRBJ2-5; 8 nucleotides line up with TRBD1. The V segment lost 6 bases and the J segment 4 bases; nucleotides outside the gene matches: 7. The CDR3 contains 13 residues. Per the germline V gene, CDR1 is SQVTM and CDR2 is ANQGSEA. CDR3 nucleotide sequence: TGCAGCGTGAGAGGACAGGGCGGAGAGACCCAGTACTTC. Its translation is CSVRGQGGETQYF.

This clonotype was seen at least ten times. The gene calls are TRBV19 and TRBJ1-2; tentatively, D is TRBD1 (5 bases). In germline, CDR1 is LNHDA, CDR2 SQIVND (reference sequence). With 10 bases removed from V and 3 bases from J, the gap between germline ends came to 12 bases. The CDR3 sequence is 12 residues long. This chain's CDR3 is CATSRGYYGYTF. The CDR3 region has the DNA TGTGCCACATCCCGGGGCTACTATGGCTACACCTTC.

This chain connects TRBV7-2 to TRBJ2-7; tentatively, D is TRBD2 (7 bases). V was trimmed by 2 bases and J by 6 bases, leaving 14 bases between them. From germline, CDR1 is SGHTA and CDR2 FQGNSA. This CDR3 is 14 amino acids long. CDR3 sequence reads: CASSLSPGEGEQYF. The CDR3 coding sequence is TGTGCCAGCAGCTTATCTCCAGGGGAGGGCGAGCAGTACTTC.

The chain recombines TRBV2 with TRBJ2-5, with TRBD2 matching 8 bases. Germline CDR1 SNHLY, CDR2 FYNNEI. CDR3 length: 15 amino acids. The J segment lost 4 bases and the V segment lost 5 bases, leaving 9 bases of the junction unmatched. CDR3 in amino acids: CASSFTGLVSETQYF. The CDR3 DNA reads TGTGCCAGCAGTTTTACGGGACTAGTGTCAGAGACCCAGTACTTC. The whole variable domain, filled in from reference TRBV2 and TRBJ2-5, reads EPEVTQTPSHQVTQMGQEVILRCVPISNHLYFYWYRQILGQKVEFLVSFYNNEISEKSEIFDDQFSVERPDGSNFTLKIRSTKLEDSAMYFCASSFTGLVSETQYFGPGTRLLVL.

CDR3 nucleotides: TGTGCCAGCAGCCGGGGGCATGGCTATGGCTACACCTTC. Translated: CASSRGHGYGYTF. This chain uses TRBV6-1 with TRBJ1-2; TRBD1 might be the D (6 bases). The CDR3 covers 13 residues. Trimming removed 6 bases at V and 4 bases at J, with 12 bases between. The germline CDR1 and CDR2 sequences are MNHNS and SASEGT.

The J gene is TRBJ2-5, the V gene TRBV7-6, with a possible D match to TRBD2 (5 bases). Trimming pared 2 bases from V and 3 bases from J, leaving 16 bases between. CDR1 is SGHVS, CDR2 FNYEAQ, per germline. This CDR3 comprises 16 residues. The CDR3, as DNA: TGTGCCAGCAGCTTAAATGTGGCGGGTGGGAAAGAGACCCAGTACTTC. Translating it yields CASSLNVAGGKETQYF. Looking up the rest from reference TRBV7-6 and TRBJ2-5 gives the full variable domain: GAGVSQSPRYKVTKRGQDVALRCDPISGHVSLYWYRQALGQGPEFLTYFNYEAQQDKSGLPNDRFSAERPEGSISTLTIQRTEQRDSAMYRCASSLNVAGGKETQYFGPGTRLLVL.

This clonotype occurred a few times. CDR3: CASSPRDRAYEQYF. CDR3 DNA: TGTGCCAGCAGTCCAAGGGACAGAGCCTACGAGCAGTACTTC. The rearrangement uses TRBV6-2 or TRBV6-3 and TRBJ2-7, with 7 bases matching TRBD1. Germline CDR1 is MNHEY and CDR2 is SVGEGT. V shed 5 bases and J 2 bases; nucleotides not matched to a gene: 6. This CDR3 spans 14 amino acids.

This clonotype showed up just a few times. The chain couples TRBV6-2 or TRBV6-3 to TRBJ2-2; 14 bases line up with TRBD2. From germline, CDR1 is MNHEY and CDR2 SVGEGT. V lost 0 bases to trimming and J lost 3 bases; unmatched junction nucleotides: 6. CDR3 size: 19 residues. CDR3 protein: CASSYSPTSGRADTGELFF. The CDR3 DNA reads as TGTGCCAGCAGTTACTCCCCGACTAGCGGGAGGGCGGACACCGGGGAGCTGTTTTTT.

Many counts were recorded for this clonotype. CDR3 amino acids: CASSAQGQGNTEAFF. CDR3 bases: TGTGCCAGCAGCGCCCAAGGACAGGGTAACACTGAAGCTTTCTTT. V gene TRBV13 combines with J gene TRBJ1-1; 8 nucleotides align to TRBD1. CDR1 PRHDT and CDR2 FYEKMQ come from the germline V gene (reference sequence). The CDR3 consists of 15 residues. The J segment lost 2 bases and the V segment lost 5 bases, leaving 7 bases of the junction unmatched.

This chain connects TRBV20-1 to TRBJ1-1; D gene uncertain. The CDR3 length is 11 residues. Trimming took 1 base from V and 7 from J, leaving 7 bases between them. CDR1 DFQATT and CDR2 SNEGSKA come from the germline V gene (reference sequence). CDR3 loop: CSARAQREAFF. CDR3 bases: TGCAGTGCTAGAGCACAGCGTGAAGCTTTCTTT.

This clonotype has a single count. The CDR3 loop reads CASSPDTYQETQYF. The CDR3 DNA sequence: TGTGCCAGCAGCCCCGACACGTACCAAGAGACCCAGTACTTC. The chain uses TRBV11-3 and TRBJ2-5; D is uncertain. Germline CDR1 is SGHNT and CDR2 is YENEEA. The V gene lost 5 bases and the J gene lost 0 bases, with 10 bases spanning the gap. There are 14 residues in the CDR3.

This clonotype appeared many times. This chain joins TRBV27 and TRBJ1-5; 11 bases align to TRBD1. The CDR3 extends over 15 amino acids. V lost 2 bases and J lost 7; bases outside the gene matches: 4. Germline values: CDR1 MNHEY, CDR2 SMNVEV (reference sequence). CDR3 region: CASSLRTGGRQPQHF. DNA of the CDR3: TGTGCCAGCAGTTTACGGACAGGGGGCCGACAGCCCCAGCATTTT.

The J gene is TRBJ1-1, the V gene TRBV11-2; D call uncertain. The CDR3 covers 12 residues. Trimming pared 5 bases from V and 6 bases from J, leaving 10 bases between. Germline CDR1 reads SGHAT; CDR2 reads FQNNGV. The CDR3 protein is CASSPPRPEAFF. In DNA, the CDR3 is TGTGCCAGCAGCCCCCCCCGGCCTGAAGCTTTCTTT.

This clonotype was detected ten times or more. The chain joins TRBV6-1 to TRBJ1-1, with TRBD1 identical over 9 bases. From germline, CDR1 is MNHNS and CDR2 SASEGT. The CDR3 totals 13 residues. Trimming took 8 bases from V and 6 from J; bases not matched to a gene: 7. The CDR3 loop reads CASGKGQGSEAFF. The CDR3 DNA follows: TGTGCCAGCGGAAAGGGACAGGGATCTGAAGCTTTCTTT.

The chain is built from TRBV20-1 and TRBJ2-7; D call uncertain. The CDR3 is 12 residues long. V was trimmed by 0 bases and J by 9 bases, leaving 12 bases between them. Germline CDR1 is DFQATT and CDR2 is SNEGSKA (reference sequence). CDR3 DNA sequence: TGCAGTGCTAGAGATGCAGGTCAAAGGCAGTACTTC. Translating it yields CSARDAGQRQYF.

The rearrangement uses TRBV19 and TRBJ1-1; TRBD1 matches at 8 bases. J gave up 11 bases and V 6 bases, and 8 bases lay outside the gene matches. Germline loops: CDR1 LNHDA, CDR2 SQIVND (reference sequence). The CDR3 loop spans 12 amino acids. CDR3 sequence reads: CASRRTGIGAFF. Here the CDR3 DNA reads TGTGCCAGTAGACGGACAGGGATAGGGGCTTTCTTT.

The chain links TRBV7-2 to TRBJ2-7; 8 bases are shared with TRBD1. Germline CDR1 SGHTA, CDR2 FQGNSA. The V gene end was trimmed by 0 bases and the J gene end by 2 bases; junction bases not matched to a gene: 3. The CDR3 totals 15 residues. CDR3 nucleotides: TGTGCCAGCAGCTTAGCGACAGGGGATCCCTACGAGCAGTACTTC. It specifies CASSLATGDPYEQYF.

At least ten counts were recorded for this clonotype. V is TRBV6-4 and J is TRBJ1-2; the match to TRBD1 covers 7 bases. This CDR3 contains 17 residues. The trim removed 6 bases at V and 0 bases at J, leaving 13 bases unmatched. Germline CDR1 is MRHNA and CDR2 is SNTAGT. This chain's CDR3 is CASSPTGKRHSNYGYTF. CDR3 bases: TGTGCCAGCAGCCCGACAGGGAAGAGGCACTCTAACTATGGCTACACCTTC.

This clonotype was found many times. The chain couples TRBV15 to TRBJ1-5; D remains ambiguous. This CDR3 contains 14 residues. The V end lost 1 base, the J end lost 0 bases, and 4 bases lay between the germline ends. Germline values: CDR1 LNHNV, CDR2 YYDKDF (reference sequence). The CDR3 protein is CATSRGHSNQPQHF. CDR3 nucleotide sequence: TGTGCCACCAGCAGAGGGCATAGCAATCAGCCCCAGCATTTT.